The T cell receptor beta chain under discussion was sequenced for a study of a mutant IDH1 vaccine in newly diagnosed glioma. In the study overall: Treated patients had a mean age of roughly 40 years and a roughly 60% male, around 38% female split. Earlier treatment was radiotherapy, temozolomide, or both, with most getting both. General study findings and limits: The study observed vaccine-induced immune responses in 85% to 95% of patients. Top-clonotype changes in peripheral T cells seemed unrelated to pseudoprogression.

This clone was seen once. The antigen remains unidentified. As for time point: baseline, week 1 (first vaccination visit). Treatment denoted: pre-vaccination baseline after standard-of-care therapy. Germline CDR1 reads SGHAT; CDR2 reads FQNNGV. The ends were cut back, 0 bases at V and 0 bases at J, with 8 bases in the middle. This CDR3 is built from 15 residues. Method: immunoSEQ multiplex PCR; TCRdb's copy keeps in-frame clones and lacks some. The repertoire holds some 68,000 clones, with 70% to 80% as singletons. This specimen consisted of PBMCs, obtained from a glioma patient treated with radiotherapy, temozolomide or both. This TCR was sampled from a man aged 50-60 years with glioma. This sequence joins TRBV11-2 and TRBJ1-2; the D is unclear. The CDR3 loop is CASSLEVSTNYGYTF. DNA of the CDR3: TGTGCCAGCAGCTTAGAAGTTTCGACTAACTATGGCTACACCTTC.